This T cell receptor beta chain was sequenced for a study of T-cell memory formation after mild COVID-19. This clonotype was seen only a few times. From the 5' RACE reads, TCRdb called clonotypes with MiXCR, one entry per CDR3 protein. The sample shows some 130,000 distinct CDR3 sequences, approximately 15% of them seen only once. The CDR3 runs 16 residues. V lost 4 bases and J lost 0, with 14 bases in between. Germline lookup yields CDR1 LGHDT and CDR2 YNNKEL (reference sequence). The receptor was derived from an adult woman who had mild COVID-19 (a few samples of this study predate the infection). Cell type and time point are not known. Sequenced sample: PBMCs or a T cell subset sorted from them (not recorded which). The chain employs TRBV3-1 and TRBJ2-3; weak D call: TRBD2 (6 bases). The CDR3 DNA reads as TGTGCCAGCAGCCGACATAGCGGATCTAGCACAGATACGCAGTATTTT. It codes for CASSRHSGSSTDTQYF.